These 9 T cell receptor beta chains originate from one sample sequenced in a study of T cell changes during pregnancy in multiple sclerosis. Clones were sequenced by immunoSEQ multiplex PCR, and TCRdb holds only the in-frame ones, with some missing. The sample yields tens of thousands of clones, 75% to 90% seen once. Sample: peripheral blood, taken after pregnancy. These receptor sequences come from a female donor in good health, enrolled as a control in a pregnancy study.

The V gene is TRBV19, the J gene TRBJ1-5, with 9 bases matching TRBD1. CDR1 is LNHDA, CDR2 SQIVND, per germline (reference sequence). J lost 4 bases, V lost 9 bases, and 7 bases had no gene match. The CDR3 is 14 amino acids. In DNA form, the CDR3 reads TGTGCCAGCGCACGGACAGGGGCTAATCAGCCCCAGCATTTT. Translating gives CASARTGANQPQHF.

This chain links TRBV5-1 with TRBJ2-7, with 11 bases matching TRBD1. V lost 4 bases to trimming and J lost 6 bases; unmatched junction nucleotides: 12. The CDR3 length is 16 residues. The germline V gene has CDR1 SGHRS and CDR2 YFSETQ. The CDR3 DNA follows: TGCGCCAGCAGCCCCGGCCCGGGACAGGGGGAAGGCGAGCAGTACTTC. Translating it yields CASSPGPGQGEGEQYF. Combining the CDR3 with reference TRBV5-1 and TRBJ2-7 gives the whole variable domain KAGVTQTPRYLIKTRGQQVTLSCSPISGHRSVSWYQQTPGQGLQFLFEYFSETQRNKGNFPGRFSGRQFSNSRSEMNVSTLELGDSALYLCASSPGPGQGEGEQYFGPGTRLTVT.

V usage is TRBV30 and J usage is TRBJ2-3, with 7 bases lining up with TRBD1. Germline trimming cut 0 bases from V and 0 bases from J; bases unmatched to any gene: 3. This CDR3 spans 15 amino acids. Looked up from germline, CDR1 is GTSNPN and CDR2 is SVGIG (reference sequence). CDR3 region: CAWSVGGRSTDTQYF. The CDR3 bases are TGTGCCTGGAGTGTAGGGGGCCGAAGCACAGATACGCAGTATTTT. Full variable domain (rest looked up from reference TRBV30 and TRBJ2-3): SQTIHQWPATLVQPVGSPLSLECTVEGTSNPNLYWYRQAAGRGLQLLFYSVGIGQISSEVPQNLSASRPQDRQFILSSKKLLLSDSGFYLCAWSVGGRSTDTQYFGPGTRLTVL.

The V and J genes are TRBV18 and TRBJ1-1, with D possibly being TRBD1 (5 bases). CDR1 KGHSH and CDR2 LQKENI come from the germline V gene. V was clipped by 3 bases and J by 2 bases, with 10 bases between them. The CDR3 is 14 amino acids. CDR3 residues: CASSPGQANTEAFF. The DNA for the CDR3 is TGTGCCAGCTCACCGGGGCAGGCTAACACTGAAGCTTTCTTT.

The gene calls are TRBV2 and TRBJ1-2, with a possible D match to TRBD1 (5 bases). Trimming cost V 2 bases and J 8 bases, with 9 bases left between them. The CDR3 covers 12 residues. Germline CDR1 is SNHLY and CDR2 is FYNNEI. CDR3 loop: CASSERGRGYTF. The CDR3 coding sequence is TGTGCCAGCAGTGAAAGGGGCCGGGGCTACACCTTC.

This chain uses TRBV5-1 with TRBJ1-4, with D hard to call. In germline, CDR1 is SGHRS, CDR2 YFSETQ. The CDR3 totals 15 residues. The V and J ends lost 0 bases and 0 bases respectively, with 6 bases between them. The CDR3 spells CASSLAGATNEKLFF. CDR3 nucleotides: TGCGCCAGCAGCTTGGCTGGAGCAACTAATGAAAAACTGTTTTTT.

The chain recombines TRBV11-2 with TRBJ1-1; D is unresolved. The CDR3 has 11 amino acids. Per the germline V gene, CDR1 is SGHAT and CDR2 is FQNNGV. V lost 6 bases and J 4 bases, leaving 6 bases between the germline ends. CDR3 nucleotides: TGTGCCAGCAGACTTATCACTGAAGCTTTCTTT. Translated, it gives CASRLITEAFF.

The V call is TRBV7-9, the J call TRBJ1-1, with D possibly matching TRBD1 (5 bases). Germline V lookup: CDR1 SEHNR, CDR2 FQNEAQ (reference sequence). Trimming cost V 5 bases and J 1 base, with 11 bases left between them. The CDR3 sequence is 14 residues long. This chain's CDR3 is CASSGQLGNTEAFF. The CDR3 DNA reads as TGTGCCAGCAGCGGACAACTCGGGAACACTGAAGCTTTCTTT.

This clone occurred a few times. The chain has TRBV7-2 and TRBJ2-1, with D tentatively TRBD1 (6 bases). The CDR3 totals 14 residues. Germline V gene sequence: CDR1 SGHTA, CDR2 FQGNSA. The ends were cut back, 3 bases at V and 10 bases at J, with 16 bases in the middle. The CDR3 sequence is CASSFTDWGREQFF. The CDR3 DNA reads as TGTGCCAGCAGCTTTACCGACTGGGGGCGCGAGCAGTTCTTC.